Following are 8 T cell receptor beta chains from one sample sequenced in a study of shared clonotypes between healthy human individuals. Measured with immunoSEQ multiplex PCR; TCRdb has only the in-frame clones, and not every one. Of about 1.1 million clones in the sample, approximately 80% were seen once. The sequencing input was memory CD4+ T cells from PBMCs. Subset of the sample: CD45RA-negative fraction. The receptors here all came from a young man in good health. Some clones in this sample may be carry-over from other donors' samples.

The genes are TRBV28 and TRBJ2-5, with 8 bases that match TRBD1. With the DNA end fitting TRBJ2-7 better, the J assignment may be wrong. From germline, CDR1 is MDHEN and CDR2 SYDVKM. CDR3 length equals 14 residues. CDR3 DNA: TGTGCCAGCAGGCCCAGGGGGCGTATCTACGAGCAGTACTTC. As protein: CASRPRGRIYEQYF.

The chain is built from TRBV5-1 and TRBJ1-1; a possible D gene is TRBD1 (6 bases). CDR1 and CDR2 from the germline V gene are SGHRS and YFSETQ. Trimming left V 4 bases short and J 4 bases short, with 14 bases between. CDR3 length equals 14 residues. In DNA form, the CDR3 reads TGCGCCAGCAGCGACGGACAGCCGATCACTGAAGCTTTCTTT. It specifies CASSDGQPITEAFF. The full variable domain, in which reference TRBV5-1 and TRBJ1-1 provide the parts outside the CDR3, is KAGVTQTPRYLIKTRGQQVTLSCSPISGHRSVSWYQQTPGQGLQFLFEYFSETQRNKGNFPGRFSGRQFSNSRSEMNVSTLELGDSALYLCASSDGQPITEAFFGQGTRLTVV.

J is TRBJ1-4 and V is TRBV2, with D tentatively TRBD1 (6 bases). The ends were cut back, 8 bases at V and 4 bases at J, with 14 bases in the middle. The CDR3 is made up of 14 amino acids. From germline, CDR1 is SNHLY and CDR2 FYNNEI. The CDR3 nucleotides read TGTGCCAGCGGGAGACAGGTTAATAATGAAAAACTGTTTTTT. This sequence encodes CASGRQVNNEKLFF.

V usage is TRBV10-3 and J usage is TRBJ2-1, with 8 positions matching TRBD2. The CDR3 is made up of 14 amino acids. Trimming took 6 bases from V and 6 from J; bases not matched to a gene: 7. The germline gives CDR1 ENHRY, CDR2 SYGVKD. The CDR3 spells CAIRREAAINEQFF. For the CDR3, the DNA is TGTGCCATCAGGCGGGAGGCCGCGATCAATGAGCAGTTCTTC.

The chain links TRBV20-1 to TRBJ2-7; 7 bases are shared with TRBD1. With 7 bases clipped from V and 5 bases from J, the junction kept 5 bases outside the gene matches. This CDR3 contains 11 residues. The germline gives CDR1 DFQATT, CDR2 SNEGSKA (reference sequence). The CDR3 is CSGEQGNEQYF. The CDR3 DNA is TGCAGTGGGGAACAGGGGAACGAGCAGTACTTC.

This chain joins TRBV5-4 and TRBJ1-5; D might be TRBD1 (6 bases). The V and J ends lost 3 bases and 5 bases respectively, with 9 bases between them. The CDR3 totals 13 residues. Germline assignment: CDR1 SGHNT and CDR2 YYREEE (reference sequence). This CDR3 reads CASSSDSHQPQHF. CDR3 DNA sequence: TGTGCCAGCAGCTCGGACAGCCATCAGCCCCAGCATTTT.

The rearrangement links TRBV29-1 to TRBJ1-1, with TRBD1 as a possible D gene (5 bases). Trimming took 4 bases from V and 5 from J, leaving 8 bases between them. The CDR3 extends over 11 amino acids. Per germline, CDR1 SQVTM and CDR2 ANQGSEA. The CDR3 bases are TGCAGCGTTGGAGGGGCAACTGAAGCTTTCTTT. Translating it yields CSVGGATEAFF.

In this sample, this clone turned up once. CDR3: CASSEDSASGTDTQYF. Here the CDR3 DNA reads TGTGCCAGCAGTGAAGATTCGGCTAGCGGCACAGATACGCAGTATTTT. The V and J genes are TRBV2 and TRBJ2-3; D might be TRBD2 (6 bases). Trimming took off 1 base at V and 1 base at J, with 12 bases between the two ends. CDR3 length: 16 amino acids. CDR1 is SNHLY and CDR2 is FYNNEI in the germline V gene.